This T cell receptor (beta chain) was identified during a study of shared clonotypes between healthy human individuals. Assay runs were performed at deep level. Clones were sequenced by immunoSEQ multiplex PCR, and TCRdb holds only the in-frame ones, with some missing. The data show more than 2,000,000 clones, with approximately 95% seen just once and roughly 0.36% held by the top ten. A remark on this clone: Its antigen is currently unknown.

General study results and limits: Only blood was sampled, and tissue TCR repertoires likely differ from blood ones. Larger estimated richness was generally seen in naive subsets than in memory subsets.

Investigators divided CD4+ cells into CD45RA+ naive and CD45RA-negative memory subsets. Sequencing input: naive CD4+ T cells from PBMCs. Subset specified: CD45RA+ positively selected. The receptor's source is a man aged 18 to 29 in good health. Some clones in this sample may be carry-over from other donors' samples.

The CDR3 DNA is TGTGCCAGTGGGATACCCGGAGGGGGACTGTTTTTT. Encoded protein: CASGIPGGGLFF. V usage is TRBV19 and J usage is TRBJ1-4, with a weak D call TRBD1 (6 bases). Trimming took off 8 bases at V and 13 bases at J, with 17 bases between the two ends. The CDR3 length is 12 residues. From germline, CDR1 is LNHDA and CDR2 SQIVND (reference sequence).